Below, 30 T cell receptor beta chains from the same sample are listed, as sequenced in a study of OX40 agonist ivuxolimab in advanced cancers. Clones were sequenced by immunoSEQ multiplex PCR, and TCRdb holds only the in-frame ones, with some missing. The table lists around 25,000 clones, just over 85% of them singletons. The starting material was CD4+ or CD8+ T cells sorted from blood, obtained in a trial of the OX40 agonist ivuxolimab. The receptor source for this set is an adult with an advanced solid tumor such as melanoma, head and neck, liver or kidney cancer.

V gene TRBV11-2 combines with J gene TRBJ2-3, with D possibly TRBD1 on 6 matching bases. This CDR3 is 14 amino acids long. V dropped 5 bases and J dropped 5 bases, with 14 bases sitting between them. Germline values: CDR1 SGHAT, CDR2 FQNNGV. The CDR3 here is CASSPRDTEDTQYF. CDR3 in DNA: TGTGCCAGCAGCCCCCGGGACACTGAAGATACGCAGTATTTT.

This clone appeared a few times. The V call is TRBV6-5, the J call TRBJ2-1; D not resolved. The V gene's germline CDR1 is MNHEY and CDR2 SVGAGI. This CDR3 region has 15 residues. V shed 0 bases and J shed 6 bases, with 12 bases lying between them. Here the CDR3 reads CASSYSIGPANEQFF. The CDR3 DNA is TGTGCCAGCAGTTACTCGATCGGTCCGGCCAATGAGCAGTTCTTC.

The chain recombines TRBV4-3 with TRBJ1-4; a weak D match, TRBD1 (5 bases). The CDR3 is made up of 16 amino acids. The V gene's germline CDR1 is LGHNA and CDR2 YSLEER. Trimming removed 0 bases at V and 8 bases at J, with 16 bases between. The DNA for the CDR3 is TGCGCCAGCAGCCAAGATCCCATCCAGGGAGAGGAAAAACTGTTTTTT. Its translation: CASSQDPIQGEEKLFF.

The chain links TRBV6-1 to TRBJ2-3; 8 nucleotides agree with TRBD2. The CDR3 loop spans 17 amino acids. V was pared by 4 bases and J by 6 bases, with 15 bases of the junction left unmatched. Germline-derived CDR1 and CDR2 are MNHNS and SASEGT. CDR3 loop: CASSGSGTSVDYDTQYF. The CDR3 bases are TGTGCCAGCAGTGGCTCCGGGACTAGTGTCGACTATGATACGCAGTATTTT.

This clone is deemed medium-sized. CDR3 loop: CASSPTPWRQPQHF. CDR3 DNA: TGTGCCAGCAGCCCGACCCCCTGGCGACAGCCCCAGCATTTT. The chain has TRBV5-6 and TRBJ1-5; D gene ambiguous. V was trimmed by 4 bases and J by 7 bases, leaving 15 bases between them. The CDR3 loop spans 14 amino acids. Germline CDR1 reads SGHDT; CDR2 reads YYEEEE.

CDR3 loop: CASTTGGGPEAFF. CDR3 coding DNA: TGTGCCAGTACGACAGGGGGGGGGCCTGAAGCTTTCTTT. The chain couples TRBV19 to TRBJ1-1; 9 nucleotides match TRBD1. Germline V gene sequence: CDR1 LNHDA, CDR2 SQIVND (reference sequence). V lost 7 bases to trimming and J lost 6 bases; unmatched junction nucleotides: 6. This CDR3 spans 13 amino acids.

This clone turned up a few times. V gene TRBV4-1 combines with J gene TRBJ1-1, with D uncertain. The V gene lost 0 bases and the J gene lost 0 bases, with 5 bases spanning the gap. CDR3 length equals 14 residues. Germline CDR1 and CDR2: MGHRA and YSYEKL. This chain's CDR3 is CASSQESVNTEAFF. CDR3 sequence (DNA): TGCGCCAGCAGCCAAGAATCCGTGAACACTGAAGCTTTCTTT.

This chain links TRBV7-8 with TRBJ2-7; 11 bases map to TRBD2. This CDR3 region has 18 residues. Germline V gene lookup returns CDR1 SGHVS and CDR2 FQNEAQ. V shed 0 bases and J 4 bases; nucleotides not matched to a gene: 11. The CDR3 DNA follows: TGTGCCAGCAGCTTAGCCCCCCCCGGGACTAGCGGCACGTACGAGCAGTACTTC. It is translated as CASSLAPPGTSGTYEQYF.

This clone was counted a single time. The CDR3 bases are TGTGCCAGCAGCCTCTCTTGGAAAGGGGGCACTGAAGCTTTCTTT. This encodes CASSLSWKGGTEAFF. V gene TRBV14 combines with J gene TRBJ1-1; a weak D match, TRBD1 (6 bases). Germline V gene lookup returns CDR1 SGHDN and CDR2 FVKESK. CDR3 length equals 15 residues. V lost 4 bases and J 4 bases, leaving 16 bases between the germline ends.

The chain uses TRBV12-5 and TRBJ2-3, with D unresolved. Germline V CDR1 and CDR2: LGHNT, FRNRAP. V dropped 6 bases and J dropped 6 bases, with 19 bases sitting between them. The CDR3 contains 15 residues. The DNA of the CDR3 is TGTGCTAGTGGCTCCCTGACGGGCCGTGCCGATACGCAGTATTTT. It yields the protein CASGSLTGRADTQYF.

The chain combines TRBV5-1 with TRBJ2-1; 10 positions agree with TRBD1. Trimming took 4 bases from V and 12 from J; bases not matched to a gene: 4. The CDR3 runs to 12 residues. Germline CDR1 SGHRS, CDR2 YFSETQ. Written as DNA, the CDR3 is TGCGCCAGCAGCCGGGACAGGGGTTGGCAGTTCTTC. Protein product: CASSRDRGWQFF.

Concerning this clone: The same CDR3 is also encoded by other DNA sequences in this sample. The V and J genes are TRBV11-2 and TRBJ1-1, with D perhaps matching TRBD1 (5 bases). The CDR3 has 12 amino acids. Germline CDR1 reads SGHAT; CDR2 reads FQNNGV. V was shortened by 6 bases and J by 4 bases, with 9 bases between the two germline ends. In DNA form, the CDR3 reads TGTGCCAGCAGTCCGGGGGGCACTGAAGCTTTCTTT. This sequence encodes CASSPGGTEAFF.

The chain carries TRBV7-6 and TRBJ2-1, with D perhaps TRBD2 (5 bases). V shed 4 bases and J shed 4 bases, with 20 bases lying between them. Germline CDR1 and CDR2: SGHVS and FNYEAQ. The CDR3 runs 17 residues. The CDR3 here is CASSSGGSEGFYNEQFF. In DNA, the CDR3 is TGTGCCAGCAGCTCGGGTGGGTCCGAGGGTTTTTACAATGAGCAGTTCTTC.

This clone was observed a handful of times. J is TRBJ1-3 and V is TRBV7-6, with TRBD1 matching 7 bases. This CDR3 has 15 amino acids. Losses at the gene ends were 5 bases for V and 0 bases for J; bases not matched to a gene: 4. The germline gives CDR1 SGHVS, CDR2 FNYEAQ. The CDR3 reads CASSPTGLSGNTIYF. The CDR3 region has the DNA TGTGCCAGCAGCCCGACAGGGCTCTCTGGAAACACCATATATTTT.

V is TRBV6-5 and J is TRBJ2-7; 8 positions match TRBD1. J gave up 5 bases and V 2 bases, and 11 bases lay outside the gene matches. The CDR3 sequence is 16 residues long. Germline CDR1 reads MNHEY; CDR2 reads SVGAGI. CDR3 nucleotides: TGTGCCAGCAGTTACGATCGGCCGAGGACAGGGAACGAGCAGTACTTC. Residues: CASSYDRPRTGNEQYF.

CDR3 nucleotides: TGTGCCAGCAGTTACTCGGAATTCAGGGTGAATGAGCAGTTCTTC. Translating gives CASSYSEFRVNEQFF. V is TRBV6-5 and J is TRBJ2-1, with D tentatively TRBD1 (5 bases). The CDR3 runs 15 residues. CDR1 is MNHEY and CDR2 is SVGAGI in the germline V gene. V was shortened by 0 bases and J by 7 bases, with 13 bases between the two germline ends.

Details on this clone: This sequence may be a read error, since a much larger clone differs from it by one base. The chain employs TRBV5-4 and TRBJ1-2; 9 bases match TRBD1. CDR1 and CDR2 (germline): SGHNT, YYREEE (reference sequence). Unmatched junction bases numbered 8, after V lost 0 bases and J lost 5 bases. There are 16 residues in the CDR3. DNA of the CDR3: TGTGCCAGCAGCTTGGCCGGACAGGGGACGGGGTATGGCTACACCTTC. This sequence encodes CASSLAGQGTGYGYTF.

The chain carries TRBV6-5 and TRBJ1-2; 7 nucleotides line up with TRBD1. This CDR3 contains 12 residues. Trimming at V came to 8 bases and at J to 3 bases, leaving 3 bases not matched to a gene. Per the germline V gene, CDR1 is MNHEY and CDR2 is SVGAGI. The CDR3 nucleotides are TGTGCCAGCCACAGGGGTGACTATGGCTACACCTTC. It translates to CASHRGDYGYTF.

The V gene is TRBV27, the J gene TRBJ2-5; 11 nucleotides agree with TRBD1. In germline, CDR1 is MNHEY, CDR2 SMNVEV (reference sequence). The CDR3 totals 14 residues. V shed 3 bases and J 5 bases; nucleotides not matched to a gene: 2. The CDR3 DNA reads TGTGCCAGCAGTTTCGGGACAGGGGGGGAGACCCAGTACTTC. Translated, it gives CASSFGTGGETQYF.

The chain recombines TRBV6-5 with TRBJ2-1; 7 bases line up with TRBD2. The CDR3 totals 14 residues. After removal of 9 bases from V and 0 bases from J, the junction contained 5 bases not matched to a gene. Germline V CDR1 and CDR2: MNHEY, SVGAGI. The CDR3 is CASSGGSSYNEQFF. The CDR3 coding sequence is TGTGCCAGTTCCGGGGGGAGCTCCTACAATGAGCAGTTCTTC.

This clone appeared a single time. The CDR3, as DNA: TGTGCCACCAGCAGAGACCTCGGCAGGGACCCCTACGAGCAGTACTTC. This gives the protein CATSRDLGRDPYEQYF. This sequence joins TRBV15 and TRBJ2-7; D possibly matches TRBD1 or TRBD2 (5 bases each). Germline CDR1 is LNHNV and CDR2 is YYDKDF (reference sequence). V was trimmed by 0 bases and J by 2 bases, leaving 14 bases between them. The CDR3 spans 16 residues.

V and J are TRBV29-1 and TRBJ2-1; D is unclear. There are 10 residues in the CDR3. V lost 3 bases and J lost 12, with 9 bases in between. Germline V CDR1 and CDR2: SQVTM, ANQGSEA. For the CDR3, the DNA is TGCAGCGTTGAGAAAGGTTGGCAGTTCTTC. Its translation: CSVEKGWQFF.

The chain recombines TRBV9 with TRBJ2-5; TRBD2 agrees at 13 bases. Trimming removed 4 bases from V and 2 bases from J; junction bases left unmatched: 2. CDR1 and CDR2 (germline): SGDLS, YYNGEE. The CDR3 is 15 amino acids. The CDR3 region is CASSPGLAGQETQYF. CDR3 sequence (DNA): TGTGCCAGCAGCCCGGGACTAGCGGGACAAGAGACCCAGTACTTC.

In DNA, the CDR3 is TGTGCCAGCAGCCTGGGGACTAGCGGTATATACGAGCAGTACTTC. It is translated as CASSLGTSGIYEQYF. The chain is built from TRBV7-2 and TRBJ2-7; TRBD2 matches 11 bases. Losses at the gene ends were 5 bases for V and 4 bases for J; bases not matched to a gene: 7. In germline, CDR1 is SGHTA, CDR2 FQGNSA. This CDR3 spans 15 amino acids.

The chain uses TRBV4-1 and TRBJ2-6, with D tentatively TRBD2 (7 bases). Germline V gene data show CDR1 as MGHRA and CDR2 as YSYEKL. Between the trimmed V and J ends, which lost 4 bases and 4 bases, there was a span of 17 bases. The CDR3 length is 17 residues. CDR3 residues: CASSLRGGATGANVLTF. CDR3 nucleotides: TGCGCCAGCAGCCTCCGAGGGGGGGCGACCGGGGCCAACGTCCTGACTTTC.

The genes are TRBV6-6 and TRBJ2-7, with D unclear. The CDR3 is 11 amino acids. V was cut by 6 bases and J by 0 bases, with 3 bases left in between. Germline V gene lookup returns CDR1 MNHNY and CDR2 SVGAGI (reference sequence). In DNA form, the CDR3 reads TGTGCCAGCAGCATCTCCTACGAGCAGTACTTC. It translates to CASSISYEQYF.

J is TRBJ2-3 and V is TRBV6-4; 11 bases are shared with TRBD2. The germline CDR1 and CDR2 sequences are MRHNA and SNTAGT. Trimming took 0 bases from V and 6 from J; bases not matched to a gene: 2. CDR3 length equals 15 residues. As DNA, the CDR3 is TGTGCCAGCAGTGACTCTAGCGGGGGGGCCGATACGCAGTATTTT. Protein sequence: CASSDSSGGADTQYF.

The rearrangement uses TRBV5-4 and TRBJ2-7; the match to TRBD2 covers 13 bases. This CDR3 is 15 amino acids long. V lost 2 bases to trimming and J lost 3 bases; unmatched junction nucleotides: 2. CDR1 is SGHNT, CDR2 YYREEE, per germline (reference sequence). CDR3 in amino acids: CASSFGTSGNYEQYF. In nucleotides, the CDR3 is TGTGCCAGCAGCTTTGGGACTAGCGGGAACTACGAGCAGTACTTC.

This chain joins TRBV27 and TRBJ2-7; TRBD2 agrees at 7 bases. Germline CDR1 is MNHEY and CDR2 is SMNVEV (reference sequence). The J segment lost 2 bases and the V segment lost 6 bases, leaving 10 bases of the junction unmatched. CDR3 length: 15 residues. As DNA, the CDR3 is TGTGCCAGCAGACTGGCGGGAGCCTACCCCTACGAGCAGTACTTC. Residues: CASRLAGAYPYEQYF.

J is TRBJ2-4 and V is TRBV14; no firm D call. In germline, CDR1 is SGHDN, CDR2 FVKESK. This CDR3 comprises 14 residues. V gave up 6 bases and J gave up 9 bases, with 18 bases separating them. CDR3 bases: TGTGCCAGCAGTCAACACCCGTCGGGTGGCATTCAGTACTTC. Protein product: CASSQHPSGGIQYF.